Listed below are T cell receptor beta chains from one sample, sequenced in a study of cytomegalovirus exposure and HLA in healthy donors. Clones were sequenced by immunoSEQ multiplex PCR, and TCRdb holds only the in-frame ones, with some missing. The sample includes approximately 130,000 clones, more than 80% of them seen just once. Sequencing was performed on PBMCs. The receptors stem from a woman in her 30s in good health and CMV-seropositive. CDR3s include the opening cysteine and the closing phenylalanine or tryptophan. D genes are given only for firm matches. The listing skips clone size in some rows; elsewhere it reads once, few, many or a size class.

D: TRBD2; J: TRBJ2-7; V: TRBV7-6; size: .; CDR3: CASSFGGGLAGRYEQYF; DNA: TGTGCCAGCAGCTTCGGGGGGGGGCTAGCGGGGAGGTACGAGCAGTACTTC
D: TRBD2; J: TRBJ2-3; V: TRBV30; size: .; CDR3: CAWKLAGGRGTDTQYF; DNA: TGTGCCTGGAAGTTAGCGGGAGGGCGAGGGACAGATACGCAGTATTTT
D: .; J: TRBJ2-5; V: TRBV6-1; size: .; CDR3: CASSEGIASYQETQYF; DNA: TGTGCCAGCAGTGAAGGGATAGCGTCGTACCAAGAGACCCAGTACTTC
D: .; J: TRBJ1-1; V: TRBV28; size: .; CDR3: CASRPILVNTEAFF; DNA: TGTGCCAGCAGGCCCATCCTAGTGAACACTGAAGCTTTCTTT
D: .; J: TRBJ1-1; V: TRBV27; size: once; CDR3: CASSLNSMNTEAFF; DNA: TGTGCCAGCAGTTTAAACAGTATGAACACTGAAGCTTTCTTT
D: TRBD1; J: TRBJ2-7; V: TRBV6-1; size: .; CDR3: CASRVGQGYEQYF; DNA: TGTGCCAGCAGGGTCGGACAGGGATACGAGCAGTACTTC
D: .; J: TRBJ2-7; V: TRBV20-1; size: once; CDR3: CSAAEGHEQYF; DNA: TGCAGTGCGGCTGAGGGCCACGAGCAGTACTTC
D: TRBD1; J: TRBJ2-7; V: TRBV5-1; size: .; CDR3: CASSAGTASPYEQYF; DNA: TGCGCCAGCAGCGCCGGGACAGCTAGCCCCTACGAGCAGTACTTC
D: TRBD1; J: TRBJ1-3; V: TRBV28; size: .; CDR3: CASSITGDSGNTIYF; DNA: TGTGCCAGCAGTATAACAGGGGACTCTGGAAACACCATATATTTT
D: TRBD2; J: TRBJ2-1; V: TRBV4-2; size: .; CDR3: CASSQDTSGGGHEQFF; DNA: TGTGCCAGCAGCCAAGATACTAGCGGGGGGGGTCATGAGCAGTTCTTC
D: TRBD1; J: TRBJ2-3; V: TRBV27; size: .; CDR3: CASSITGAQADTQYF; DNA: TGTGCCAGCAGTATAACAGGGGCTCAGGCAGATACGCAGTATTTT
D: TRBD1; J: TRBJ1-1; V: TRBV15; size: .; CDR3: CATSGGTGALSTEAFF; DNA: TGTGCCACCAGCGGAGGGACAGGGGCCCTTAGCACTGAAGCTTTCTTT
D: TRBD1; J: TRBJ1-5; V: TRBV5-1; size: .; CDR3: CASSPDRMNQPQHF; DNA: TGCGCCAGCAGCCCGGACAGGATGAATCAGCCCCAGCATTTT
D: TRBD1; J: TRBJ1-4; V: TRBV28; size: .; CDR3: CASSSGQGVNEKLFF; DNA: TGTGCCAGCAGTTCTGGACAGGGGGTTAATGAAAAACTGTTTTTT
D: TRBD1; J: TRBJ1-4; V: TRBV5-6; size: .; CDR3: CASSLGPGQGGKLFF; DNA: TGTGCCAGCAGCTTGGGGCCGGGACAGGGAGGTAAACTGTTTTTT
D: .; J: TRBJ1-1; V: TRBV5-4; size: .; CDR3: CASSSDFNTEAFF; DNA: TGTGCCAGCAGCTCTGACTTCAACACTGAAGCTTTCTTT
D: .; J: TRBJ2-1; V: TRBV27; size: .; CDR3: CASSLGGGTYEQFF; DNA: TGTGCCAGCAGTTTGGGAGGCGGCACCTATGAGCAGTTCTTC
D: .; J: TRBJ1-5; V: TRBV2; size: .; CDR3: CASSGEGGGNQPQHF; DNA: TGTGCCAGCAGTGGAGAAGGGGGAGGCAATCAGCCCCAGCATTTT
D: .; J: TRBJ2-3; V: TRBV10-3; size: .; CDR3: CAIMVADTQYF; DNA: TGTGCCATCATGGTAGCAGATACGCAGTATTTT
D: TRBD2; J: TRBJ2-1; V: TRBV5-4; size: .; CDR3: CASSWSGGSYNEQFF; DNA: TGTGCCAGCAGCTGGAGCGGGGGTTCCTACAATGAGCAGTTCTTC
D: TRBD1; J: TRBJ1-5; V: TRBV5-4; size: .; CDR3: CASSLDGATGANQPQHF; DNA: TGTGCCAGCAGCTTGGATGGGGCGACAGGGGCTAATCAGCCCCAGCATTTT
D: .; J: TRBJ1-1; V: TRBV30; size: .; CDR3: CAWDARVNREENTEAFF; DNA: TGTGCCTGGGATGCCAGGGTGAACAGGGAAGAAAACACTGAAGCTTTCTTT
D: TRBD2; J: TRBJ2-7; V: TRBV6-1; size: .; CDR3: CASRVIAGGSYEQYF; DNA: TGTGCCAGCAGGGTCATAGCGGGAGGGTCCTACGAGCAGTACTTC
D: TRBD1; J: TRBJ2-5; V: TRBV18; size: .; CDR3: CASSPGKGADQETQYF; DNA: TGTGCCAGCTCACCGGGGAAGGGGGCAGACCAAGAGACCCAGTACTTC
D: TRBD2; J: TRBJ2-3; V: TRBV6-4; size: .; CDR3: CASSETPSGGATDTQYF; DNA: TGTGCCAGCAGTGAAACCCCTAGCGGGGGGGCGACAGATACGCAGTATTTT
D: .; J: TRBJ2-1; V: TRBV27; size: .; CDR3: CASSLSQGTREQFF; DNA: TGTGCCAGCAGTTTATCCCAGGGAACACGGGAGCAGTTCTTC
D: TRBD1; J: TRBJ1-2; V: TRBV6-5; size: .; CDR3: CASSSGTGVYGYTF; DNA: TGTGCCAGCAGCTCCGGGACAGGGGTCTATGGCTACACCTTC
D: .; J: TRBJ2-7; V: TRBV7-9; size: .; CDR3: CASSPIGPYEQYF; DNA: TGTGCCAGCAGCCCGATTGGGCCCTACGAGCAGTACTTC
D: TRBD2; J: TRBJ2-1; V: TRBV29-1; size: .; CDR3: CSVWTSGREPYNEQFF; DNA: TGCAGCGTCTGGACTAGCGGGAGGGAACCCTACAATGAGCAGTTCTTC
D: .; J: TRBJ1-5; V: TRBV15; size: .; CDR3: CATSRDSNTGSGNQPQHF; DNA: TGTGCCACCAGCAGAGATTCCAATACAGGGTCGGGCAATCAGCCCCAGCATTTT
D: .; J: TRBJ1-1; V: TRBV19; size: .; CDR3: CASRGTPQTEAFF; DNA: TGTGCCAGTAGAGGGACTCCCCAGACTGAAGCTTTCTTT
D: TRBD1; J: TRBJ2-1; V: TRBV5-1; size: .; CDR3: CASSYRGDRGNEQFF; DNA: TGCGCCAGCAGCTACAGGGGGGACCGGGGCAATGAGCAGTTCTTC
D: TRBD1; J: TRBJ1-3; V: TRBV11-1; size: .; CDR3: CASSSSSGQVGNTIYF; DNA: TGTGCCAGCAGCTCATCCTCCGGACAGGTTGGAAACACCATATATTTT
D: .; J: TRBJ1-2; V: TRBV30; size: .; CDR3: CAWKLGTPYGYTF; DNA: TGTGCCTGGAAGCTCGGGACACCCTATGGCTACACCTTC
D: TRBD2; J: TRBJ2-7; V: TRBV27; size: few; CDR3: CASREKRGASYEQYF; DNA: TGTGCCAGCCGGGAAAAGCGGGGGGCCTCCTACGAGCAGTACTTC
D: .; J: TRBJ2-1; V: TRBV5-1; size: .; CDR3: CASSLDIYNEQFF; DNA: TGCGCCAGCAGCTTGGACATCTACAATGAGCAGTTCTTC
D: TRBD2; J: TRBJ2-5; V: TRBV6-1; size: once; CDR3: CASSDDGSGREETQYF; DNA: TGTGCCAGCAGTGACGACGGAAGCGGGAGAGAGGAGACCCAGTACTTC
D: TRBD1; J: TRBJ2-7; V: TRBV15; size: .; CDR3: CATRDRGHVEQYF; DNA: TGTGCCACCAGGGACAGGGGGCACGTCGAGCAGTACTTC
D: .; J: TRBJ2-6; V: TRBV4-2; size: few; CDR3: CASSQWTEQGGANVLTF; DNA: TGTGCCAGCAGCCAGTGGACGGAACAGGGCGGGGCCAACGTCCTGACTTTC
D: .; J: TRBJ2-3; V: TRBV5-6; size: few; CDR3: CASSFEAVTSTDTQYF; DNA: TGTGCCAGCAGCTTTGAGGCAGTAACTAGCACAGATACGCAGTATTTT
D: TRBD1; J: TRBJ1-5; V: TRBV6-1; size: .; CDR3: CASGGTGVQPQHF; DNA: TGTGCCAGCGGCGGGACAGGGGTTCAGCCCCAGCATTTT
D: TRBD2; J: TRBJ2-2; V: TRBV6-5; size: few; CDR3: CASSSLADTGELFF; DNA: TGTGCCAGCAGTTCTCTAGCGGACACCGGGGAGCTGTTTTTT
D: TRBD1; J: TRBJ2-3; V: TRBV18; size: .; CDR3: CASSPGTVRTDTQYF; DNA: TGTGCCAGCTCACCTGGGACAGTCCGCACAGATACGCAGTATTTT
D: .; J: TRBJ2-2; V: TRBV7-3; size: .; CDR3: CASSLQGNTGELFF; DNA: TGTGCCAGCAGCTTACAGGGGAACACCGGGGAGCTGTTTTTT
D: .; J: TRBJ2-1; V: TRBV19; size: .; CDR3: CASSMGSGPNEQFF; DNA: TGTGCCAGTAGTATGGGGAGCGGACCCAATGAGCAGTTCTTC
D: TRBD2; J: TRBJ2-3; V: TRBV9; size: .; CDR3: CASCREASGSGDTQYF; DNA: TGTGCCAGCTGTAGAGAGGCTAGCGGGAGCGGAGATACGCAGTATTTT
D: .; J: TRBJ1-2; V: TRBV27; size: .; CDR3: CASSLRGTYGYTF; DNA: TGTGCCAGCAGTTTAAGAGGGACATATGGCTACACCTTC
D: TRBD1; J: TRBJ1-1; V: TRBV5-1; size: .; CDR3: CASSYGGTGLMNTEAFF; DNA: TGCGCCAGCAGCTATGGGGGGACAGGGTTGATGAACACTGAAGCTTTCTTT
D: .; J: TRBJ2-5; V: TRBV28; size: few; CDR3: CASSLIRGGETQYF; DNA: TGTGCCAGCAGTTTGATTAGGGGGGGAGAGACCCAGTACTTC
D: TRBD2; J: TRBJ2-3; V: TRBV10-3; size: few; CDR3: CAIRGTSPSTDTQYF; DNA: TGTGCCATCAGGGGGACTAGCCCGAGCACAGATACGCAGTATTTT
D: .; J: TRBJ2-5; V: TRBV7-3; size: .; CDR3: CASSLGAEQETQYF; DNA: TGTGCCAGCAGCTTAGGGGCAGAACAAGAGACCCAGTACTTC